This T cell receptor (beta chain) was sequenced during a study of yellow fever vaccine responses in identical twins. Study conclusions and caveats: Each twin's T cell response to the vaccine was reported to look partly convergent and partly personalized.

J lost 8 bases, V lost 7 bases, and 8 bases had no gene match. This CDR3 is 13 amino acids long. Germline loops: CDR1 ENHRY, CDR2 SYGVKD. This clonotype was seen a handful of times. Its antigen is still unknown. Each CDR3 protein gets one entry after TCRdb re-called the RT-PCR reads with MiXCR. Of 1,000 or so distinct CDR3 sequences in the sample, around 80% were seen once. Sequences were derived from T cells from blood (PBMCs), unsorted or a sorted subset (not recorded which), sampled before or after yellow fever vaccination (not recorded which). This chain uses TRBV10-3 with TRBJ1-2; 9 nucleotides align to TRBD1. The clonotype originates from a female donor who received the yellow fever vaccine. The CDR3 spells CAITSGTGYGYTF. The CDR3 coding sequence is TGTGCCATCACCTCCGGGACAGGGTACGGCTACACCTTC.